The 12 T cell receptor beta chains reported below all come from one sample, sequenced in a study of STAT5B mutations in CD4+ large granular lymphocyte leukemia. Clones were read by immunoSEQ multiplex PCR, and TCRdb kept only the in-frame ones, dropping some. The table shows 15,000 to 20,000 clones, with approximately 84% occurring only once. Sample: CD4+ T cells from blood buffy coats. These receptors were collected from a human donor in good health.

The chain uses TRBV2 and TRBJ1-4; TRBD1 might be the D (6 bases). Trimming stripped 7 bases from V and 8 bases from J, with 17 bases between. The CDR3 is made up of 14 amino acids. Germline V gives CDR1 SNHLY, CDR2 FYNNEI. The CDR3 DNA reads TGTGCCAGCAAAACTTCAGGGGTAATAGAAAAACTGTTTTTT. This sequence encodes CASKTSGVIEKLFF.

This clone was recorded only once. Here the CDR3 DNA reads TGTGCTAGTGGTTTGGTACCTACGACTGAAGCTTTCTTT. The encoded protein is CASGLVPTTEAFF. The chain combines TRBV12-5 with TRBJ1-1, with unresolved D. This CDR3 is built from 13 residues. V was shortened by 0 bases and J by 5 bases, with 7 bases between the two germline ends. The germline V gene has CDR1 LGHNT and CDR2 FRNRAP.

The chain has TRBV30 and TRBJ2-7; 7 positions agree with TRBD1. J gave up 4 bases and V 5 bases, and 8 bases lay outside the gene matches. This CDR3 has 13 amino acids. Germline assignment: CDR1 GTSNPN and CDR2 SVGIG (reference sequence). CDR3 in amino acids: CAWGVDRDYEQYF. In DNA, the CDR3 is TGTGCCTGGGGGGTAGACAGGGATTACGAGCAGTACTTC. The whole variable domain, filled in from reference TRBV30 and TRBJ2-7, reads SQTIHQWPATLVQPVGSPLSLECTVEGTSNPNLYWYRQAAGRGLQLLFYSVGIGQISSEVPQNLSASRPQDRQFILSSKKLLLSDSGFYLCAWGVDRDYEQYFGPGTRLTVT.

This chain links TRBV7-8 with TRBJ2-1, with TRBD2 identical over 9 bases. Germline V lookup: CDR1 SGHVS, CDR2 FQNEAQ. The CDR3 extends over 16 amino acids. V trimming: 5 bases; J trimming: 2 bases; junction bases outside the gene matches: 7. CDR3 nucleotide sequence: TGTGCCAGCAGCCCATTGACTAGCGGAACCTACAATGAGCAGTTCTTC. Amino acid sequence: CASSPLTSGTYNEQFF. Using reference TRBV7-8 and TRBJ2-1 for the parts outside the CDR3, the full variable domain is GAGVSQSPRYKVAKRGQDVALRCDPISGHVSLFWYQQALGQGPEFLTYFQNEAQLDKSGLPSDRFFAERPEGSVSTLKIQRTQQEDSAVYLCASSPLTSGTYNEQFFGPGTRLTVL.

On this clone itself: The same CDR3 is also encoded by other DNA sequences in this sample. This sequence joins TRBV6-5 and TRBJ1-1, with 7 bases fitting TRBD1. Per the germline V gene, CDR1 is MNHEY and CDR2 is SVGAGI. The V and J ends lost 2 bases and 6 bases, in that order; junction bases with no gene match: 6. CDR3 length equals 14 residues. CDR3 sequence: CASSYLAGGAEAFF. CDR3 nucleotide sequence: TGTGCCAGCAGTTACCTGGCAGGGGGAGCTGAAGCTTTCTTT.

The CDR3 loop is CASSRRDIRNEKLFF. The CDR3 DNA is TGTGCCAGTAGTCGTCGGGACATTCGGAATGAAAAACTGTTTTTT. The V call is TRBV19, the J call TRBJ1-4; a weak D match, TRBD1 (6 bases). Germline V CDR1 and CDR2: LNHDA, SQIVND (reference sequence). V dropped 5 bases and J dropped 5 bases, with 15 bases sitting between them. The CDR3 covers 15 residues.

The rearrangement uses TRBV10-3 and TRBJ1-2; D is ambiguous. CDR3 length: 16 residues. Germline V gene lookup returns CDR1 ENHRY and CDR2 SYGVKD. V lost 0 bases and J lost 4, with 15 bases in between. The CDR3 loop is CAISESGLYGSYGYTF. In DNA, the CDR3 is TGTGCCATCAGTGAGTCCGGCTTATACGGTAGCTATGGCTACACCTTC.

This chain uses TRBV6-6 with TRBJ2-3; 8 nucleotides align to TRBD2. This CDR3 comprises 15 residues. V trimming: 2 bases; J trimming: 7 bases; junction bases outside the gene matches: 8. Germline V lookup: CDR1 MNHNY, CDR2 SVGAGI (reference sequence). CDR3 region: CASSYRAGESNTQYF. The CDR3 DNA is TGTGCCAGCAGTTACAGAGCGGGAGAGTCGAATACGCAGTATTTT.

The chain uses TRBV10-3 and TRBJ2-1; 14 bases line up with TRBD2. With V trimmed by 6 bases and J by 7 bases, 2 bases remained unmatched. CDR1 and CDR2 from the germline V gene are ENHRY and SYGVKD. CDR3 size: 14 residues. CDR3 sequence: CAIRGTSGSNEQFF. The CDR3, as DNA: TGTGCCATCAGAGGGACTAGCGGGAGTAATGAGCAGTTCTTC.

In DNA form, the CDR3 reads TGTGCCAGCAGCGGACAGGGGGGGGGAGCTTTCTTT. As protein: CASSGQGGGAFF. The chain joins TRBV7-6 to TRBJ1-1, with TRBD1 matching 10 bases. CDR3 length: 12 residues. CDR1 is SGHVS and CDR2 is FNYEAQ in the germline V gene. Unmatched junction bases numbered 4, after V lost 5 bases and J lost 10 bases.

This clone occurred a few times. This chain links TRBV6-5 with TRBJ1-4; D is undetermined. The CDR3 is 15 residues long. The V gene lost 0 bases and the J gene lost 0 bases, with 5 bases spanning the gap. Germline V CDR1 and CDR2: MNHEY, SVGAGI. This CDR3 is CASSYSQATNEKLFF. CDR3 in DNA: TGTGCCAGCAGTTACTCCCAGGCAACTAATGAAAAACTGTTTTTT.

The chain links TRBV2 to TRBJ2-1; no clear D gene. The V gene's germline CDR1 is SNHLY and CDR2 FYNNEI. The length of the CDR3 is 14 residues. V lost 7 bases to trimming and J lost 5 bases, with 15 bases between them. CDR3 coding DNA: TGTGCCAGCATCCCCGTCGGAAGGGACAATGAGCAGTTCTTC. As protein: CASIPVGRDNEQFF.